This T cell receptor (beta chain) was sequenced during a study of blood T cell repertoires in COVID-19. Overall study context: The United States, Italy and Spain provided the acute and convalescent COVID-19 samples.

In Seattle, patients joined the study during active infection and were tracked longitudinally. Authors' methods: The assay estimated nucleated cells by amplifying reference gene primers. Using immunoSEQ multiplex PCR, the repertoire was profiled, and TCRdb retains in-frame clones only, with some absent. D and trimming were read from the DNA, whereas the V and J calls and clone size are those reported in that table. The data show about 24,000 clones, approximately 80% seen once. This clone is a singleton in its sample. Specimen: peripheral blood. This sequence originates from a woman in her sixties or seventies with COVID-19, enrolled during active disease.

CDR3: CASSLEQQYGYTF. CDR3 in DNA: TGTGCCAGCAGCTTGGAACAGCAATATGGCTACACCTTC. This chain connects TRBV5-5 to TRBJ1-2; D gene unclear. V was clipped by 0 bases and J by 5 bases, with 8 bases between them. CDR3 length: 13 amino acids. The germline gives CDR1 SGHKS, CDR2 YYEKEE (reference sequence).